The 27 T cell receptor beta chains below all came from one sample that was sequenced in a study of T cell responses to AZD1222 COVID-19 vaccine. Clones were read by immunoSEQ multiplex PCR, and TCRdb kept only the in-frame ones, dropping some. The data show 120,000 or so clones, 88% seen once. Source: peripheral blood, taken on day 0 of AZD1222 vaccination. The source of these receptors is an adult in good health.

The chain joins TRBV7-2 to TRBJ2-3; D gene unclear. Germline V gene lookup returns CDR1 SGHTA and CDR2 FQGNSA. The V end lost 2 bases, the J end lost 5 bases, and 8 bases lay between the germline ends. The CDR3 is made up of 13 amino acids. In DNA form, the CDR3 reads TGTGCCAGCAGCTTAAACCAGAGAGATACGCAGTATTTT. Residues: CASSLNQRDTQYF.

The rearrangement joins TRBV7-2 to TRBJ2-1, with D tentatively TRBD2 (5 bases). CDR3 size: 12 residues. Germline V gene sequence: CDR1 SGHTA, CDR2 FQGNSA. V was cut by 8 bases and J by 7 bases, with 12 bases left in between. The DNA for the CDR3 is TGTGCCAGCTCCAAAACGGGGAATGAGCAGTTCTTC. The encoded protein is CASSKTGNEQFF.

This chain links TRBV19 with TRBJ1-2, with 12 bases fitting TRBD1. Germline V lookup: CDR1 LNHDA, CDR2 SQIVND (reference sequence). Trimming removed 5 bases from V and 4 bases from J; junction bases left unmatched: 2. The CDR3 length is 14 residues. CDR3 loop: CASSAGQGAYGYTF. The CDR3 DNA reads as TGTGCCAGTAGTGCGGGACAGGGGGCCTATGGCTACACCTTC.

The rearrangement joins TRBV18 to TRBJ2-4, with 7 bases that match TRBD1. The V segment lost 3 bases and the J segment 4 bases; nucleotides outside the gene matches: 6. The CDR3 contains 15 residues. The germline CDR1 and CDR2 sequences are KGHSH and LQKENI. The CDR3 DNA reads TGTGCCAGCTCACCGGGACAGCCACAAAAAAACATTCAGTACTTC. Protein product: CASSPGQPQKNIQYF.

The sample holds many counts of this clone. Distinct nucleotide sequences in the sample also encode this CDR3. The V and J genes are TRBV9 and TRBJ1-2; the match to TRBD1 covers 11 bases. In germline, CDR1 is SGDLS, CDR2 YYNGEE. Unmatched junction bases numbered 7, after V lost 2 bases and J lost 4 bases. The CDR3 runs 16 residues. DNA of the CDR3: TGTGCCAGCAGCGTTCCCGGGACAGGGGGTGCCTATGGCTACACCTTC. This sequence encodes CASSVPGTGGAYGYTF.

The rearrangement uses TRBV19 and TRBJ1-1, with D possibly TRBD1 on 5 matching bases. Germline assignment: CDR1 LNHDA and CDR2 SQIVND (reference sequence). This CDR3 region has 15 residues. Trimming took 3 bases from V and 2 from J, leaving 13 bases between them. CDR3 protein: CASSIGGTANTEAFF. The CDR3 nucleotides are TGTGCCAGTAGTATTGGCGGGACGGCAAACACTGAAGCTTTCTTT.

This chain joins TRBV2 and TRBJ1-4, with D possibly matching TRBD1 (6 bases). CDR1 and CDR2 from the germline V gene are SNHLY and FYNNEI. This CDR3 contains 12 residues. Trimming shortened V by 6 bases and J by 10 bases, and 12 bases separated the two germline ends. The CDR3 loop reads CASRPEGVKLFF. CDR3 DNA: TGTGCCAGCAGGCCTGAGGGGGTAAAACTGTTTTTT.

In nucleotides, the CDR3 is TGTGCCAGCAGTTACTCGTCGGGGACACTGCGAGATACGCAGTATTTT. Its protein is CASSYSSGTLRDTQYF. The chain combines TRBV6-5 with TRBJ2-3; weak D call: TRBD1 (6 bases). The V and J ends lost 0 bases and 5 bases respectively, with 15 bases between them. The V gene's germline CDR1 is MNHEY and CDR2 SVGAGI. The CDR3 consists of 16 residues.

This clone has more than one count but fewer than ten. This chain joins TRBV4-2 and TRBJ2-3; D remains unclear. This CDR3 has 15 amino acids. Between the trimmed V and J ends, which lost 0 bases and 2 bases, there was a span of 9 bases. Germline CDR1 is LGHNA and CDR2 is YNFKEQ. CDR3 sequence reads: CASSQDNQATDTQYF. The CDR3 coding sequence is TGTGCCAGCAGCCAAGACAACCAAGCCACAGATACGCAGTATTTT.

In its sample, this clone was seen a few times. This chain connects TRBV7-2 to TRBJ2-7, with D hard to call. Trimming left V 5 bases short and J 3 bases short, with 8 bases between. The CDR3 sequence is 12 residues long. CDR1 and CDR2 from the germline V gene are SGHTA and FQGNSA. In DNA, the CDR3 is TGTGCCAGCAGCCTCAACAACTACGAGCAGTACTTC. It yields the protein CASSLNNYEQYF.

This clone was seen a single time. The chain joins TRBV5-1 to TRBJ2-5; 11 bases fit TRBD2. This CDR3 is 15 amino acids long. Germline V gives CDR1 SGHRS, CDR2 YFSETQ. V gave up 0 bases and J gave up 4 bases; unmatched junction bases: 2. CDR3 amino acids: CASSLASGGPETQYF. CDR3 DNA sequence: TGCGCCAGCAGCTTGGCTAGCGGGGGGCCAGAGACCCAGTACTTC.

The J gene is TRBJ2-3, the V gene TRBV12-5, with 8 bases fitting TRBD2. CDR3 size: 14 residues. V was clipped by 7 bases and J by 4 bases; unmatched bases: 7. Germline CDR1 LGHNT, CDR2 FRNRAP. CDR3: CASALGGAADTQYF. The CDR3 DNA reads TGTGCTAGTGCCCTCGGGGGGGCCGCAGATACGCAGTATTTT. Using reference TRBV12-5 and TRBJ2-3 for the parts outside the CDR3, the full variable domain is DARVTQTPRHKVTEMGQEVTMRCQPILGHNTVFWYRQTMMQGLELLAYFRNRAPLDDSGMPKDRFSAEMPDATLATLKIQPSEPRDSAVYFCASALGGAADTQYFGPGTRLTVL.

This chain uses TRBV9 with TRBJ2-2; TRBD1 is a possible D gene (7 bases). Germline V gene lookup returns CDR1 SGDLS and CDR2 YYNGEE. Trimming stripped 0 bases from V and 1 base from J, with 10 bases between. The CDR3 extends over 16 amino acids. Here the CDR3 reads CASSVGQGGNTGELFF. The CDR3 DNA reads as TGTGCCAGCAGCGTAGGACAGGGAGGGAACACCGGGGAGCTGTTTTTT.

In this sample, this clone turned up once. This chain connects TRBV6-1 to TRBJ2-5; perhaps D is TRBD1 or TRBD2 (5 bases each). Germline CDR1 MNHNS, CDR2 SASEGT. V gave up 5 bases and J gave up 0 bases, with 10 bases separating them. This CDR3 is built from 14 residues. CDR3 DNA: TGTGCCAGCAGTTCCCGAGGGGACCAAGAGACCCAGTACTTC. As protein: CASSSRGDQETQYF.

V usage is TRBV6-5 and J usage is TRBJ1-4; a possible D gene is TRBD1 (5 bases). Trimming stripped 4 bases from V and 7 bases from J, with 13 bases between. The CDR3 extends over 14 amino acids. Germline V gene sequence: CDR1 MNHEY, CDR2 SVGAGI. CDR3 bases: TGTGCCAGCAGTTCCGGGGCGTCACGTGAAAAACTGTTTTTT. Protein product: CASSSGASREKLFF.

The chain employs TRBV5-1 and TRBJ2-3; D call uncertain. The CDR3 is 13 residues long. The V and J ends lost 1 base and 6 bases respectively, with 9 bases between them. The germline CDR1 and CDR2 sequences are SGHRS and YFSETQ. In nucleotides, the CDR3 is TGCGCCAGCAGCTTGACCCTAACGGATACGCAGTATTTT. Encoded protein: CASSLTLTDTQYF.

J is TRBJ2-1 and V is TRBV7-2; 9 bases are a match to TRBD2. The V gene end was trimmed by 3 bases and the J gene end by 7 bases; junction bases not matched to a gene: 10. The CDR3 covers 16 residues. The germline V gene has CDR1 SGHTA and CDR2 FQGNSA. CDR3 coding DNA: TGTGCCAGCAGCTTCCACCTACTAGCGGGCCAAAATGAGCAGTTCTTC. Amino acids: CASSFHLLAGQNEQFF.

V is TRBV27 and J is TRBJ2-1; TRBD1 matches 9 bases. The CDR3 length is 13 residues. The germline gives CDR1 MNHEY, CDR2 SMNVEV (reference sequence). The junction had 5 bases not matched to a gene; V was cut back by 9 bases and J by 5 bases. The CDR3 DNA is TGTGCCAGTACAGGGGGCTTGGACAATGAGCAGTTCTTC. This sequence encodes CASTGGLDNEQFF.

The V call is TRBV6-2 or TRBV6-3, the J call TRBJ1-2; D is perhaps TRBD1 (5 bases). Trimming cost V 4 bases and J 0 bases, with 12 bases left between them. The CDR3 length is 15 residues. CDR1 MNHEY and CDR2 SVGEGT come from the germline V gene. DNA of the CDR3: TGTGCCAGCAGTTCGACAGTACAGGCTAACTATGGCTACACCTTC. This translates into CASSSTVQANYGYTF.

The chain uses TRBV4-3 and TRBJ2-1; the D is unclear. The CDR3 loop spans 15 amino acids. V shed 5 bases and J shed 0 bases, with 11 bases lying between them. Germline loops: CDR1 LGHNA, CDR2 YSLEER. The CDR3 region is CASSAETSSYNEQFF. As DNA, the CDR3 is TGCGCCAGCAGCGCCGAGACCAGCTCCTACAATGAGCAGTTCTTC.

This sequence joins TRBV19 and TRBJ1-1, with 7 bases fitting TRBD1. The CDR3 spans 13 residues. V lost 8 bases, J lost 1 base, and 4 bases stayed unmatched. The germline V gene has CDR1 LNHDA and CDR2 SQIVND (reference sequence). Here the CDR3 DNA reads TGTGCCAGTCGGCGACAGGGGAACACTGAAGCTTTCTTT. It translates to CASRRQGNTEAFF.

The chain recombines TRBV18 with TRBJ2-1; 8 bases are a match to TRBD1. The CDR3 runs to 15 residues. V was pared by 4 bases and J by 0 bases, with 2 bases of the junction left unmatched. The V gene's germline CDR1 is KGHSH and CDR2 LQKENI. Written as DNA, the CDR3 is TGTGCCAGCTCACTAGGACAGGGCTCCTACAATGAGCAGTTCTTC. This sequence encodes CASSLGQGSYNEQFF. The full variable domain, in which reference TRBV18 and TRBJ2-1 provide the parts outside the CDR3, is NAGVMQNPRHLVRRRGQEARLRCSPMKGHSHVYWYRQLPEEGLKFMVYLQKENIIDESGMPKERFSAEFPKEGPSILRIQQVVRGDSAAYFCASSLGQGSYNEQFFGPGTRLTVL.

The rearrangement joins TRBV7-6 to TRBJ1-2; no reliable D call. The CDR3 is 13 amino acids. V was trimmed by 5 bases and J by 4 bases, leaving 11 bases between them. Germline-derived CDR1 and CDR2 are SGHVS and FNYEAQ. The chain's CDR3 is CASSPSESYGYTF. The CDR3, as DNA: TGTGCCAGCAGCCCTAGCGAATCCTATGGCTACACCTTC.

The CDR3 reads CASSLEPNSNQPQHF. DNA of the CDR3: TGCGCCAGCAGCTTGGAACCGAATAGCAATCAGCCCCAGCATTTT. The rearrangement joins TRBV5-1 to TRBJ1-5, with no clear D. This CDR3 has 15 amino acids. CDR1 SGHRS and CDR2 YFSETQ come from the germline V gene. The V gene lost 0 bases and the J gene lost 0 bases, with 7 bases spanning the gap.

This clone was observed a single time. J is TRBJ1-2 and V is TRBV2; possibly TRBD1 for D (6 bases). This CDR3 contains 13 residues. Germline V CDR1 and CDR2: SNHLY, FYNNEI. V lost 5 bases, J lost 8 bases, and 15 bases lay in between. The CDR3 DNA follows: TGTGCCAGCAGTTCAGGGGCGTCGGGAGGCTACACCTTC. It encodes CASSSGASGGYTF.

The rearrangement joins TRBV19 to TRBJ2-1, with a tentative D call TRBD2 (6 bases). Per germline, CDR1 LNHDA and CDR2 SQIVND (reference sequence). Trimming left V 7 bases short and J 0 bases short, with 16 bases between. CDR3 length equals 16 residues. The CDR3 DNA follows: TGTGCCAGTACCTCCTCGCCCGGGAGCTCCTACAATGAGCAGTTCTTC. Amino acid sequence: CASTSSPGSSYNEQFF. The whole variable domain, remainder taken from reference TRBV19 and TRBJ2-1, is DGGITQSPKYLFRKEGQNVTLSCEQNLNHDAMYWYRQDPGQGLRLIYYSQIVNDFQKGDIAEGYSVSREKKESFPLTVTSAQKNPTAFYLCASTSSPGSSYNEQFFGPGTRLTVL.

The chain uses TRBV5-1 and TRBJ2-7, with D possibly being TRBD1 (5 bases). Trimming took off 0 bases at V and 3 bases at J, with 13 bases between the two ends. Per the germline V gene, CDR1 is SGHRS and CDR2 is YFSETQ. CDR3 length equals 15 residues. CDR3 nucleotide sequence: TGCGCCAGCAGCTTGGTTGTAGGGGAAGTCTACGAGCAGTACTTC. Translating gives CASSLVVGEVYEQYF.